The source of this TCR beta chain is a study of cytomegalovirus exposure and HLA in healthy donors. Study-wide findings and caveats: Rarity marked most TCR sequences, yet some public TCRs occurred in many donors.

CDR3 size: 15 residues. The V and J ends lost 6 bases and 8 bases, in that order; junction bases with no gene match: 13. The germline gives CDR1 SGHRS, CDR2 YFSETQ. Use of 60 Vbeta and 13 Jbeta primers characterized the PCR. Using immunoSEQ multiplex PCR, the repertoire was profiled, and TCRdb retains in-frame clones only, with some absent. This table holds more than 150,000 clones, 80% found once. Comment on this clone: Its antigen is not known.

This clonotype was sampled from a girl aged 5 to 17 in good health and CMV-seropositive. The J gene is TRBJ2-4, the V gene TRBV5-1, with TRBD2 matching over 8 bases. Sequenced sample: PBMCs. The DNA for the CDR3 is TGCGCCAGCACTTCAGGCGCGGGAGGTTTGGACATTCAGTACTTC. Translation: CASTSGAGGLDIQYF. The variable domain in full, with the rest retrieved from reference TRBV5-1 and TRBJ2-4, is KAGVTQTPRYLIKTRGQQVTLSCSPISGHRSVSWYQQTPGQGLQFLFEYFSETQRNKGNFPGRFSGRQFSNSRSEMNVSTLELGDSALYLCASTSGAGGLDIQYFGAGTRLSVL.